The present T cell receptor beta chain was sequenced within a study of blood T cell repertoires in COVID-19 (dated by TCRdb to between 2020 and 2021). Background for the entire study: Samples from collaborators originated in the United States, Italy and Spain and spanned both the acute and convalescent phases of COVID-19. HLA class I and class II types, where available, came from metadata supplied by the sample provider rather than from assay-based typing. Nearly every sample came with metadata listing a de-identified subject ID, COVID-19 status, age in years and sex. Deeply sampled blood TCRbeta repertoires from subjects exposed to, actively infected with, or recovered from COVID-19 were included in the dataset. Samples came from the ongoing ImmuneRACE study (first 160 participants) plus 1,254 subjects from 6 global collaborators. The prospective study material was composed of cDNA or gDNA derived from T cells, B-cell-depleted T cells, or PBMCs. The repertoires were released in a freely available public database meant as a resource for research on the immune response to SARS-CoV-2.

Worth noting for this clone: Its antigen is currently not known. Qualities for individual bases were not recorded, and no much larger clone is one base off.

The study at large found these results: The amount of clinical and demographic metadata varied by source and participant and was provided uncurated.

Collaborating institutions collected whole blood in K2EDTA tubes following their own protocols. For TCRbeta analysis, collaborators shipped samples in one of three forms: frozen whole blood, isolated PBMCs, or DNA extracted from either of those sample types. TCRbeta CDR3 regions were amplified from genomic DNA using the immunoSEQ Assay, a bias-controlled multiplex PCR. As for how the authors treated the data: Nucleated cell counts per sample were estimated from amplification of reference gene primers within the assay. To quantify the absolute abundance of each unique TCRbeta CDR3 rearrangement, sequence reads were collapsed and filtered. For each sample, productive Simpson clonality was calculated by taking the square root of Simpson's diversity index across productive rearrangements. TCRdb holds this immuneACCESS table with in-frame rearrangements only. Some clones are missing; in checked studies, unresolved V genes explain under half, and the rest has no known cause. V, J and clone size reflect that table, while D and trimming were determined from the DNA. The sample records tens of thousands of clones, about 83% of which are singletons. Of the sample, roughly a sixth is held by the ten largest clones.

The CDR3 sequence holds 15 residues, the cysteine and phenylalanine included. The kept DNA is CDR3 alone, 45 bases in frame from the first base. V is clipped by 2 bases and J by 1 base, and the sequence between their germline boundaries is 10 bases long. CDR1 and CDR2 are read off the germline V gene as MDHEN and SYDVKM. The chain was built from TRBV28 and TRBJ2-3; the D gene identity is not certain. The sequenced sample was peripheral blood. This receptor was taken from a man aged 35 to 55 with acute or convalescent COVID-19. The CDR3 reads CASSLTLGGTDTQYF. In nucleotide form, the sequence is TGTGCCAGCAGTTTAACCTTAGGAGGCACAGATACGCAGTATTTT.